This T cell receptor beta chain was identified in a study of blood T cell dynamics during melanoma immunotherapy. Turning to the study itself: Patients with metastatic melanoma got pembrolizumab or nivolumab-ipilimumab as first-line care. Overall study results and limits: Clones driving repertoire changes may be melanoma-specific or general immune activation.

Germline V gene data show CDR1 as SGHNT and CDR2 as YYREEE (reference sequence). There are 15 residues in the CDR3. V was pared by 0 bases and J by 5 bases, with 4 bases of the junction left unmatched. For this clone: Its antigen is not known.

DNA loading was fixed at around 0.35 ug for all bulk PBMC samples. Here immunoSEQ multiplex PCR was the method, and the copy in TCRdb shows in-frame clones only, minus some. The table records approximately 15,000 clones, 75% to 90% of them present only once. Time point described: week 3, after first cycle of checkpoint inhibitor. Patients had no prior systemic cancer treatment, immunosuppressants or other active cancers. The sequence came from a human donor with melanoma. The sample here was blood, taken from a patient treated with checkpoint blockade. The chain carries TRBV5-4 and TRBJ1-4; TRBD1 matches 7 bases. As DNA, the CDR3 is TGTGCCAGCAGCTTGGCCGGGACAGCAAATGAAAAACTGTTTTTT. As protein: CASSLAGTANEKLFF.